This TCR beta chain is from a study of T-cell reconstitution after alpha-beta-depleted transplantation in children. Preparation of the TCRbeta library was carried out with unique molecular identifiers. MiXCR was run by TCRdb on the PCR reads, yielding one entry per CDR3 protein. The sample shows 490,000 or so distinct CDR3 sequences, around 13% of them seen only once. Per the germline V gene, CDR1 is SGHTA and CDR2 is FQGNSA. Trimming took off 5 bases at V and 3 bases at J, with 14 bases between the two ends. This CDR3 has 14 amino acids. The input for sequencing was PBMCs from the stem cell graft donor, taken from the stem cell graft. The genes are TRBV7-2 and TRBJ2-7; D uncertain. The sequence came from a human donor who donated a stem cell graft to a child with combined immunodeficiency. This CDR3 reads CASSPGGHIYEQYF. DNA for the CDR3: TGTGCCAGCAGCCCTGGCGGCCACATCTACGAGCAGTACTTC.